The next 20 T cell receptor beta chains were all read from a single sample in a study of blood T cell repertoires in COVID-19 (dated by TCRdb to 2020 to 2021). Library construction relied on the immunoSEQ multiplex PCR assay. The source is immuneACCESS, and TCRdb retained only in-frame sequences with V and J called. Part of the clones is not carried over; for the studies checked, unresolved V genes explain less than half of this, and the remainder is unexplained. The sample contains 200,000 or so clones, 84% of them found a single time. Of the sample, approximately 5.1% falls within the top ten clones. Sequencing was done on a sample of peripheral blood. These receptors came from an older woman with active or convalescent COVID-19.

The chain joins TRBV6-1 to TRBJ2-6; TRBD1 matches 8 bases. The CDR3 is 17 residues long. Trimming cost V 4 bases and J 0 bases; bases outside gene matches: 5. The V gene's germline CDR1 is MNHNS and CDR2 SASEGT. The CDR3 DNA sequence: TGTGCCAGCAGTGGGGGACAGGTTGTCTCTGGGGCCAACGTCCTGACTTTC. Its translation is CASSGGQVVSGANVLTF.

The rearrangement links TRBV12-5 to TRBJ2-7, with 7 nucleotides matching TRBD1. Trimming at V came to 1 base and at J to 5 bases, leaving 5 bases not matched to a gene. The germline CDR1 and CDR2 sequences are LGHNT and FRNRAP. CDR3 length equals 14 residues. In DNA form, the CDR3 reads TGTGCTAGTGGTTTGGGACAGGGTGCCCACGAGCAGTACTTC. Amino acids: CASGLGQGAHEQYF.

The chain uses TRBV7-9 and TRBJ2-1, with D perhaps matching TRBD1 (5 bases). The V gene lost 4 bases and the J gene lost 4 bases, with 11 bases spanning the gap. CDR3 length equals 14 residues. CDR1 and CDR2 (germline): SEHNR, FQNEAQ (reference sequence). DNA of the CDR3: TGTGCCAGCAGCTCCCGGTCAGGGTACAATGAGCAGTTCTTC. The encoded protein is CASSSRSGYNEQFF.

The CDR3 nucleotides are TGCAGCGTTGGACTAGCGGGAGGCCTTCAAGAGACCCAGTACTTC. Encoded protein: CSVGLAGGLQETQYF. The chain employs TRBV29-1 and TRBJ2-5; 13 bases agree with TRBD2. This CDR3 has 15 amino acids. The germline V gene has CDR1 SQVTM and CDR2 ANQGSEA. The ends lost 4 bases at V and 2 bases at J; junction bases unmatched: 4.

This chain joins TRBV25-1 and TRBJ1-1; D remains unclear. The CDR3 is 12 residues long. V was shortened by 2 bases and J by 7 bases, with 8 bases between the two germline ends. Germline V gene lookup returns CDR1 MGHDK and CDR2 SYGVNS. CDR3 loop: CASSENTIEAFF. CDR3 coding DNA: TGTGCCAGCAGTGAAAACACGATTGAAGCTTTCTTT.

This chain joins TRBV19 and TRBJ2-3; tentatively, D is TRBD2 (5 bases). Trimming left V 4 bases short and J 5 bases short, with 19 bases between. Germline CDR1 reads LNHDA; CDR2 reads SQIVND (reference sequence). The CDR3 extends over 16 amino acids. This chain's CDR3 is CASSTLAPASGDTQYF. CDR3 bases: TGTGCCAGTAGTACCCTAGCTCCTGCCTCGGGAGATACGCAGTATTTT.

The chain links TRBV7-9 to TRBJ1-6, with D possibly matching TRBD1 (6 bases). The CDR3 spans 18 residues. The V end was cut by 2 bases, the J end by 8 bases, with 22 bases between. The germline V gene has CDR1 SEHNR and CDR2 FQNEAQ (reference sequence). The CDR3 protein is CASSLLRAGQIKHSPLHF. The CDR3 nucleotides read TGTGCCAGCAGCTTACTGAGAGCAGGACAGATTAAACATTCACCCCTCCACTTT.

This clone occurred once. The rearrangement joins TRBV24-1 to TRBJ2-1; D may be TRBD1 (6 bases). Germline V gene data show CDR1 as KGHDR and CDR2 as SFDVKD. The V gene lost 6 bases and the J gene lost 2 bases, with 16 bases spanning the gap. The CDR3 runs to 16 residues. In DNA form, the CDR3 reads TGTGCCACCAGTACGGTCAGGGGTAGCACCTACAATGAGCAGTTCTTC. Translated: CATSTVRGSTYNEQFF.

V gene TRBV19 combines with J gene TRBJ2-2; possible D gene TRBD2, 5 bases. The CDR3 is 14 amino acids. Germline V gives CDR1 LNHDA, CDR2 SQIVND (reference sequence). Trimming took off 7 bases at V and 2 bases at J, with 11 bases between the two ends. CDR3 residues: CASKGRENTGELFF. The CDR3, as DNA: TGTGCCAGTAAAGGGAGAGAAAACACCGGGGAGCTGTTTTTT.

The chain is built from TRBV5-1 and TRBJ1-6, with D maybe TRBD1 (6 bases). The V gene lost 4 bases and the J gene lost 0 bases, with 11 bases spanning the gap. The CDR3 consists of 16 residues. CDR1 is SGHRS, CDR2 YFSETQ, per germline. CDR3 DNA sequence: TGCGCCAGCAGCCCGGGACAAAGCTCCTATAATTCACCCCTCCACTTT. Protein sequence: CASSPGQSSYNSPLHF.

The CDR3 nucleotides are TGTGCCAGTGGACGGGACAGCCACTCTGGGGCCAACGTCCTGACTTTC. The encoded protein is CASGRDSHSGANVLTF. This sequence joins TRBV2 and TRBJ2-6; the match to TRBD1 covers 7 bases. The germline gives CDR1 SNHLY, CDR2 FYNNEI. The trim removed 9 bases at V and 0 bases at J, leaving 8 bases unmatched. The CDR3 has 16 amino acids.

The rearrangement links TRBV7-9 to TRBJ1-4, with D perhaps matching TRBD1 (5 bases). The V gene's germline CDR1 is SEHNR and CDR2 FQNEAQ (reference sequence). This CDR3 contains 16 residues. The V gene lost 4 bases and the J gene lost 4 bases, with 16 bases spanning the gap. CDR3 bases: TGTGCCAGCAGCTCCTCTGGAGGGACTATTAATGAAAAACTGTTTTTT. It specifies CASSSSGGTINEKLFF.

The V call is TRBV28, the J call TRBJ1-1, with D possibly TRBD1 on 6 matching bases. The ends were cut back, 1 base at V and 1 base at J, with 13 bases in the middle. Germline CDR1 MDHEN, CDR2 SYDVKM. This CDR3 has 16 amino acids. The CDR3 nucleotides are TGTGCCAGCAGTTTATATAGCAGGGGTTCGAACACTGAAGCTTTCTTT. Translated: CASSLYSRGSNTEAFF.

This chain connects TRBV19 to TRBJ1-4; the D gene is possibly TRBD1 (5 bases). Looked up from germline, CDR1 is LNHDA and CDR2 is SQIVND (reference sequence). The germline V and J ends were trimmed by 5 bases and 2 bases, with 9 bases remaining between them. The length of the CDR3 is 14 residues. The CDR3 loop is CASSSGATNEKLFF. The CDR3 bases are TGTGCCAGTAGTTCTGGGGCCACTAATGAAAAACTGTTTTTT.

DNA of the CDR3: TGTGCCAGCACCTCCGGGCCGGGACAGGGTTATGGCTACACCTTC. Protein sequence: CASTSGPGQGYGYTF. The V and J genes are TRBV28 and TRBJ1-2, with TRBD1 matching 9 bases. This CDR3 region has 15 residues. The germline gives CDR1 MDHEN, CDR2 SYDVKM. V shed 7 bases and J 5 bases; nucleotides not matched to a gene: 11.

CDR3 loop: CASSLRRGSGANVLTF. Here the CDR3 DNA reads TGTGCCAGCAGCCTTCGCCGGGGATCTGGGGCCAACGTCCTGACTTTC. The chain employs TRBV5-6 and TRBJ2-6; maybe TRBD2 (5 bases). Germline-derived CDR1 and CDR2 are SGHDT and YYEEEE. V was cut by 4 bases and J by 1 base, with 12 bases left in between. The CDR3 is 16 residues long.

V and J are TRBV28 and TRBJ2-7; 10 bases align to TRBD1. Germline CDR1 and CDR2: MDHEN and SYDVKM. CDR3 length: 15 amino acids. V shed 2 bases and J 8 bases; nucleotides not matched to a gene: 9. Written as DNA, the CDR3 is TGTGCCAGCAGTTTAGGTAGACAGGGGGCCTCGCAGCAGTACTTC. As protein: CASSLGRQGASQQYF.

This chain links TRBV3-1 (or the pseudogene TRBV3-2) with TRBJ2-4, with 8 bases that match TRBD1. CDR1 and CDR2 from the germline V gene are LGHDT and YNNKEL (reference sequence). With 5 bases clipped from V and 0 bases from J, the junction kept 6 bases outside the gene matches. The CDR3 has 16 residues. The DNA for the CDR3 is TGTGCCAGCAGCACGACAGGGGCACTAGCCAAAAACATTCAGTACTTC. It yields the protein CASSTTGALAKNIQYF.

Details on this clone: Relative to the germline gene, one junction end is altered; a read error may explain this. This chain links TRBV7-7 with TRBJ2-5, with TRBD1 matching over 10 bases. Germline V CDR1 and CDR2: SSHAT, FNYEAQ (reference sequence). This CDR3 is built from 15 residues. CDR3 sequence: CASSLGTGEGETQYF. As DNA, the CDR3 is TGTGCTAGCAGCTTAGGGACAGGGGAAGGAGAGACCCAGTACTTC.

This rearrangement joins TRBV3-1 (or the pseudogene TRBV3-2) to TRBJ2-3; TRBD1 aligns across 10 bases. The length of the CDR3 is 16 residues. With 3 bases clipped from V and 0 bases from J, the junction kept 3 bases outside the gene matches. Germline CDR1 and CDR2: LGHDT and YNNKEL (reference sequence). CDR3 sequence (DNA): TGTGCCAGCAGCCAGGGGACAGGGGCAAGCACAGATACGCAGTATTTT. It encodes CASSQGTGASTDTQYF.